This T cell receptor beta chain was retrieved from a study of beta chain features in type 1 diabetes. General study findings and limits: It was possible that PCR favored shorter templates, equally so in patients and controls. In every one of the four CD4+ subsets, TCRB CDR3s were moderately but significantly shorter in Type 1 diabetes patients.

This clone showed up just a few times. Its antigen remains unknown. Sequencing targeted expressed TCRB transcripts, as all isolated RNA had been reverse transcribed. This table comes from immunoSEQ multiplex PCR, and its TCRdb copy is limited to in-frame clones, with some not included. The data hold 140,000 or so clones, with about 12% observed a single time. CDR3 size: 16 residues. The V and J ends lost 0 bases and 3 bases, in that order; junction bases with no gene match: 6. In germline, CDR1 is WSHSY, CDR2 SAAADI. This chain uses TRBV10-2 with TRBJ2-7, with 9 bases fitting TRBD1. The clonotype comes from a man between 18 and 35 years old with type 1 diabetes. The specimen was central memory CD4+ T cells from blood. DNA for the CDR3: TGCGCCAGCAGTGAGTCTGGACAGGGGAGGGACTACGAGCAGTACTTC. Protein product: CASSESGQGRDYEQYF.